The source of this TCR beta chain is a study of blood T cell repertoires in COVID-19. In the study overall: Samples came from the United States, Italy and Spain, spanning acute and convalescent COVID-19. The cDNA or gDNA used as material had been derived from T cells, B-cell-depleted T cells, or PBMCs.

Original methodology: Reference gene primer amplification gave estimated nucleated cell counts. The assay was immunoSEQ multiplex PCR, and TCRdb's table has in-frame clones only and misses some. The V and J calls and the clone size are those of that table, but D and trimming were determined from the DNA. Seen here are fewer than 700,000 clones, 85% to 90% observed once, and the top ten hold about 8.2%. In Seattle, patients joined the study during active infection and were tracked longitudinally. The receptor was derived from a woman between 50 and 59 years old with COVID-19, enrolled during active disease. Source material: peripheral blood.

The DNA for the CDR3 is TGTGCCAGCAGCTTACGCCGGGTAGCCGGGGAGCTGTTTTTT. This codes for CASSLRRVAGELFF. The chain links TRBV13 to TRBJ2-2; no reliable D call. Germline V gene lookup returns CDR1 PRHDT and CDR2 FYEKMQ (reference sequence). The CDR3 sequence is 14 residues long. Trimming took 2 bases from V and 6 from J, leaving 10 bases between them.